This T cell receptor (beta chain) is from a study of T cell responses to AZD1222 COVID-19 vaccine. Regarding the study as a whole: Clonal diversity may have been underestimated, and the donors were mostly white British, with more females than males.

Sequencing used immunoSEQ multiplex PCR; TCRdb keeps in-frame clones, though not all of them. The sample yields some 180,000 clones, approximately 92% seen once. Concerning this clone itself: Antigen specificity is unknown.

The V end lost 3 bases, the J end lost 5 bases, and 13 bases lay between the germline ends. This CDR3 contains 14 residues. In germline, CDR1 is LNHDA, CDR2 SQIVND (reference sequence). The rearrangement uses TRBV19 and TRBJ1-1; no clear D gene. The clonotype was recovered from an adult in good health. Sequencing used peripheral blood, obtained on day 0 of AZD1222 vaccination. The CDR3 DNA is TGTGCCAGTAGTATTCGAGGAGAAATGACTGAAGCTTTCTTT. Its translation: CASSIRGEMTEAFF.